The 31 T cell receptor beta chains below were found in one sample sequenced in a study of blood T cell repertoires in COVID-19. Sequencing used immunoSEQ multiplex PCR; TCRdb keeps in-frame clones, though not all of them. The sample yields 400,000 to 450,000 clones, around 91% seen once. The sample consisted of PBMCs or T cells enriched from blood (not recorded which). These receptor sequences come from a man between 25 and 39 years old who had recovered from COVID-19.

This sequence joins TRBV3-1 (or the pseudogene TRBV3-2) and TRBJ2-5; 8 bases map to TRBD1. This CDR3 has 14 residues. V was clipped by 4 bases and J by 4 bases; unmatched bases: 5. CDR1 is LGHDT, CDR2 YNNKEL, per germline (reference sequence). This CDR3 reads CASSRRTGSETQYF. CDR3 DNA: TGTGCCAGCAGCCGACGGACAGGGTCAGAGACCCAGTACTTC.

The chain couples TRBV7-3 to TRBJ1-3, with D unclear. This CDR3 comprises 13 residues. Germline V gene data show CDR1 as SGHTA and CDR2 as FQGTGA. The V end was cut by 5 bases, the J end by 8 bases, with 13 bases between. As DNA, the CDR3 is TGTGCCAGCAGCCCCGGGTCCGGGGACACCATATATTTT. Protein: CASSPGSGDTIYF.

On this clone: This specimen includes other DNA sequences encoding the same CDR3. This chain uses TRBV11-2 with TRBJ1-1; maybe TRBD1 (5 bases). Germline V gives CDR1 SGHAT, CDR2 FQNNGV. The CDR3 extends over 13 amino acids. The V end lost 1 base, the J end lost 3 bases, and 6 bases lay between the germline ends. The CDR3 sequence: CASSLAGYTEAFF. CDR3 DNA sequence: TGTGCCAGCAGCTTAGCAGGGTACACTGAAGCTTTCTTT.

This chain joins TRBV18 and TRBJ2-2, with 14 bases that match TRBD2. V was pared by 5 bases and J by 5 bases, with 4 bases of the junction left unmatched. Germline V lookup: CDR1 KGHSH, CDR2 LQKENI. CDR3 length equals 16 residues. The CDR3 bases are TGTGCCAGCTCAACAGGACTAGCGGGAGGTACCGGGGAGCTGTTTTTT. Amino acids: CASSTGLAGGTGELFF.

The chain is built from TRBV5-4 and TRBJ1-3, with 11 bases fitting TRBD1. Germline-derived CDR1 and CDR2 are SGHNT and YYREEE (reference sequence). The V and J ends lost 4 bases and 0 bases, in that order; junction bases with no gene match: 3. The CDR3 is 16 residues long. The CDR3 sequence is CASSHGTGGSGNTIYF. The CDR3 nucleotides are TGTGCCAGCAGCCACGGGACAGGGGGCTCTGGAAACACCATATATTTT.

The V and J genes are TRBV4-1 and TRBJ2-2; D gene unclear. The CDR3 length is 15 residues. V was clipped by 11 bases and J by 1 base, with 17 bases between them. Germline CDR1 is MGHRA and CDR2 is YSYEKL. CDR3 amino acids: CASMVVTGNTGELFF. In DNA, the CDR3 is TGCGCCTCGATGGTCGTCACGGGGAACACCGGGGAGCTGTTTTTT.

Points on this clone: At the DNA level, this CDR3 is encoded by other sequences in the same sample as well. V is TRBV11-2 and J is TRBJ2-7; 11 bases map to TRBD2. The CDR3 has 15 amino acids. Germline CDR1 SGHAT, CDR2 FQNNGV. Trimming at V came to 1 base and at J to 2 bases, leaving 1 base not matched to a gene. The CDR3 region is CASSLGLAGTYEQYF. For the CDR3, the DNA is TGTGCCAGCAGCTTAGGACTAGCGGGAACCTACGAGCAGTACTTC.

The chain has TRBV18 and TRBJ2-4, with 9 bases aligning to TRBD1. Germline CDR1 reads KGHSH; CDR2 reads LQKENI. Unmatched junction bases numbered 2, after V lost 3 bases and J lost 5 bases. This CDR3 comprises 14 residues. CDR3 nucleotide sequence: TGTGCCAGCTCACCGACAGGGGGAGAAAACATTCAGTACTTC. Its protein is CASSPTGGENIQYF.

In this sample, this clone turned up once. The chain couples TRBV12-3 or TRBV12-4 to TRBJ1-6; D unresolved. Between the trimmed V and J ends, which lost 3 bases and 13 bases, there was a span of 10 bases. The CDR3 runs 12 residues. The CDR3, as DNA: TGTGCCAGCAGTTTCAGAAATGGTCCCCTCCACTTT. This codes for CASSFRNGPLHF.

CDR3 amino acids: CASSLKQDTQYF. The CDR3 DNA sequence: TGTGCCAGCAGTTTAAAGCAAGATACGCAGTATTTT. The V call is TRBV28, the J call TRBJ2-3; D uncertain. Trimming cost V 2 bases and J 5 bases, with 5 bases left between them. In germline, CDR1 is MDHEN, CDR2 SYDVKM. The CDR3 loop spans 12 amino acids.

The rearrangement uses TRBV5-8 and TRBJ1-4; 8 nucleotides align to TRBD1. Germline V gene sequence: CDR1 SGHTS, CDR2 YDEGEE. There are 14 residues in the CDR3. Trimming took 5 bases from V and 7 from J; bases not matched to a gene: 7. The chain's CDR3 is CASSFGQGAEKLFF. DNA for the CDR3: TGTGCCAGCAGTTTCGGACAGGGCGCTGAAAAACTGTTTTTT.

V and J are TRBV12-3 or TRBV12-4 and TRBJ2-7, with D possibly being TRBD1 (6 bases). The V end lost 5 bases, the J end lost 4 bases, and 12 bases lay between the germline ends. This CDR3 comprises 13 residues. CDR3 region: CASSRQQGYEQYF. The CDR3 coding sequence is TGTGCCAGCAGTCGACAACAGGGATACGAGCAGTACTTC.

This clone was detected once. The V gene is TRBV5-5, the J gene TRBJ2-7; D is possibly TRBD1 (6 bases). Trimming removed 4 bases from V and 0 bases from J, with 11 bases in between. The germline CDR1 and CDR2 sequences are SGHKS and YYEKEE (reference sequence). The CDR3 sequence is 14 residues long. The CDR3 sequence: CASSIGQPSYEQYF. In nucleotides, the CDR3 is TGTGCCAGCAGCATTGGACAGCCCTCCTACGAGCAGTACTTC. The full variable domain, its missing parts supplied by reference TRBV5-5 and TRBJ2-7, is DAGVTQSPTHLIKTRGQQVTLRCSPISGHKSVSWYQQVLGQGPQFIFQYYEKEERGRGNFPDRFSARQFPNYSSELNVNALLLGDSALYLCASSIGQPSYEQYFGPGTRLTVT.

The V gene is TRBV21-1, the J gene TRBJ1-4; the table's D call of TRBD1 was not tested on the DNA. TRBV21-1 counts as a pseudogene. This CDR3 spans 14 amino acids. The CDR3 DNA is TGTGCCAGCAGCATTGCAGGGGGCTGTGAAAAACTGTTTTTT. It is translated as CASSIAGGCEKLFF.

The sample holds a few counts of this clone. V and J are TRBV5-6 and TRBJ2-2, with 7 bases identical to TRBD1. The CDR3 extends over 15 amino acids. Germline CDR1 is SGHDT and CDR2 is YYEEEE. J was trimmed by 7 bases and V by 4 bases; bases with no gene match: 10. CDR3 nucleotide sequence: TGTGCCAGCAGCCTAGGACAGGCGGTGGGCGGGGAGCTGTTTTTT. Encoded protein: CASSLGQAVGGELFF.

This clone was observed a single time. The rearrangement joins TRBV2 to TRBJ2-1; 15 positions agree with TRBD2. After removal of 7 bases from V and 0 bases from J, the junction contained 4 bases not matched to a gene. CDR3 length equals 17 residues. Germline V gives CDR1 SNHLY, CDR2 FYNNEI. CDR3 sequence: CASTGLAGGVSYNEQFF. The CDR3 bases are TGTGCCAGCACCGGACTAGCGGGAGGGGTCTCCTACAATGAGCAGTTCTTC. Filled out from reference TRBV2 and TRBJ2-1, the complete variable domain reads EPEVTQTPSHQVTQMGQEVILRCVPISNHLYFYWYRQILGQKVEFLVSFYNNEISEKSEIFDDQFSVERPDGSNFTLKIRSTKLEDSAMYFCASTGLAGGVSYNEQFFGPGTRLTVL.

The count of this clone is one. This chain uses TRBV27 with TRBJ1-2; 8 bases agree with TRBD1. Germline V gene sequence: CDR1 MNHEY, CDR2 SMNVEV (reference sequence). This CDR3 has 15 residues. V shed 4 bases and J 7 bases; nucleotides not matched to a gene: 11. The CDR3 nucleotides are TGTGCCAGCAGTTACGCCGGACAGGGTAGTGGTGGCTACACCTTC. It translates to CASSYAGQGSGGYTF.

The V call is TRBV2, the J call TRBJ1-2; the D is unclear. With 7 bases removed from V and 4 bases from J, the gap between germline ends came to 19 bases. The CDR3 extends over 15 amino acids. The germline V gene encodes CDR1 SNHLY and CDR2 FYNNEI. CDR3 loop: CASIEGSVKVYGYTF. Written as DNA, the CDR3 is TGTGCCAGCATCGAGGGCTCAGTTAAAGTCTATGGCTACACCTTC.

The gene calls are TRBV5-4 and TRBJ1-2; D gene ambiguous. The CDR3 is 15 amino acids. With 0 bases removed from V and 8 bases from J, the gap between germline ends came to 17 bases. Germline V CDR1 and CDR2: SGHNT, YYREEE (reference sequence). The CDR3 region has the DNA TGTGCCAGCAGCTTGGTGTTGGAGCCCCTCCGGGGCTACACCTTC. Protein sequence: CASSLVLEPLRGYTF.

This rearrangement joins TRBV27 to TRBJ2-7, with D uncertain. The V gene lost 4 bases and the J gene lost 3 bases, with 7 bases spanning the gap. The CDR3 contains 12 residues. Germline lookup yields CDR1 MNHEY and CDR2 SMNVEV (reference sequence). CDR3 loop: CASSSTGYEQYF. In DNA, the CDR3 is TGTGCCAGCAGTTCCACTGGCTACGAGCAGTACTTC.

The V and J genes are TRBV2 and TRBJ2-5, with D possibly TRBD2 on 5 matching bases. The CDR3 is made up of 13 amino acids. The V gene's germline CDR1 is SNHLY and CDR2 FYNNEI. V was cut by 4 bases and J by 3 bases, with 9 bases left in between. The CDR3 is CASSVEGEETQYF. CDR3 DNA sequence: TGTGCCAGCAGTGTTGAGGGAGAAGAGACCCAGTACTTC.

This chain connects TRBV28 to TRBJ1-1; 7 bases agree with TRBD1. The CDR3 extends over 16 amino acids. Germline CDR1 reads MDHEN; CDR2 reads SYDVKM. V gave up 6 bases and J gave up 3 bases; unmatched junction bases: 13. CDR3 residues: CASSQSGTVRDTEAFF. CDR3 DNA: TGTGCCAGCAGCCAATCAGGGACAGTCCGGGACACTGAAGCTTTCTTT. Complete variable domain (other parts from reference TRBV28 and TRBJ1-1): DVKVTQSSRYLVKRTGEKVFLECVQDMDHENMFWYRQDPGLGLRLIYFSYDVKMKEKGDIPEGYSVSREKKERFSLILESASTNQTSMYLCASSQSGTVRDTEAFFGQGTRLTVV.

The chain recombines TRBV5-6 with TRBJ2-6; 10 positions agree with TRBD1. In germline, CDR1 is SGHDT, CDR2 YYEEEE. Trimming cost V 4 bases and J 4 bases; bases outside gene matches: 11. This CDR3 is built from 18 residues. CDR3 residues: CASSPFSGQGVGANVLTF. The CDR3 DNA follows: TGTGCCAGCAGCCCGTTTAGTGGACAGGGGGTCGGGGCCAACGTCCTGACTTTC.

The chain has TRBV18 and TRBJ1-6, with 7 bases matching TRBD1. Germline assignment: CDR1 KGHSH and CDR2 LQKENI. The V and J ends lost 4 bases and 5 bases, in that order; junction bases with no gene match: 2. CDR3 length: 14 residues. CDR3 protein: CASSRDSNNSPLHF. CDR3 nucleotides: TGTGCCAGCTCACGGGACAGTAATAATTCACCCCTCCACTTT.

V is TRBV30 and J is TRBJ1-2; D is unresolved. The V end was cut by 2 bases, the J end by 7 bases, with 5 bases between. This CDR3 region has 10 residues. CDR1 and CDR2 from the germline V gene are GTSNPN and SVGIG (reference sequence). The CDR3: CAWSSGGYTF. In DNA, the CDR3 is TGTGCCTGGAGTAGCGGTGGCTACACCTTC.

As regards this clone: Other DNA sequences in the sample encode the same CDR3. The chain carries TRBV11-2 and TRBJ2-5; unclear D gene. Germline V gene sequence: CDR1 SGHAT, CDR2 FQNNGV. Trimming removed 2 bases from V and 4 bases from J, with 11 bases in between. This CDR3 is built from 14 residues. The chain's CDR3 is CASSLSGGGETQYF. The CDR3 DNA sequence: TGTGCCAGCAGCTTATCTGGCGGCGGAGAGACCCAGTACTTC.

Written as DNA, the CDR3 is TGTGCCAGTAGTTCGCGGACACCCAGGAGACTTAACTATGGCTACACCTTC. This translates into CASSSRTPRRLNYGYTF. The genes are TRBV19 and TRBJ1-2, with D possibly matching TRBD1 (5 bases). CDR1 and CDR2 (germline): LNHDA, SQIVND (reference sequence). The CDR3 runs to 17 residues. Deletions cut 5 bases from V and 1 base from J, with 20 bases between.

The V gene is TRBV5-6, the J gene TRBJ1-4; D remains unclear. Germline CDR1 is SGHDT and CDR2 is YYEEEE. CDR3 length: 16 residues. Trimming removed 4 bases at V and 7 bases at J, with 20 bases between. For the CDR3, the DNA is TGTGCCAGCAGCCCGGCAAGGTTTCCAGGTGGTGAAAAACTGTTTTTT. Translating it yields CASSPARFPGGEKLFF.

The chain couples TRBV29-1 to TRBJ1-1; 9 nucleotides agree with TRBD1. Germline V gene lookup returns CDR1 SQVTM and CDR2 ANQGSEA. V lost 6 bases, J lost 12 bases, and 17 bases stayed unmatched. The CDR3 runs 14 residues. CDR3: CSVDTTGTGLKPFF. The CDR3 coding sequence is TGCAGCGTCGACACCACCGGGACAGGGTTAAAACCTTTCTTT.

The chain couples TRBV18 to TRBJ2-7; TRBD2 agrees at 9 bases. The CDR3 contains 13 residues. The junction had 5 bases not matched to a gene; V was cut back by 6 bases and J by 5 bases. Germline CDR1 reads KGHSH; CDR2 reads LQKENI. The CDR3 protein is CASSTGTSNEQYF. As DNA, the CDR3 is TGTGCCAGCTCGACCGGGACTAGCAACGAGCAGTACTTC.

The genes are TRBV5-1 and TRBJ2-3, with 8 bases matching TRBD1. The CDR3 consists of 17 residues. CDR1 is SGHRS, CDR2 YFSETQ, per germline. J gave up 4 bases and V 1 base, and 11 bases lay outside the gene matches. CDR3 amino acids: CASSLRGQASIADTQYF. The CDR3 bases are TGCGCCAGCAGCTTGAGGGGACAGGCGTCAATCGCAGATACGCAGTATTTT. Combining the CDR3 with reference TRBV5-1 and TRBJ2-3 gives the whole variable domain KAGVTQTPRYLIKTRGQQVTLSCSPISGHRSVSWYQQTPGQGLQFLFEYFSETQRNKGNFPGRFSGRQFSNSRSEMNVSTLELGDSALYLCASSLRGQASIADTQYFGPGTRLTVL.